Listed below are T cell receptor beta chains from one sample, sequenced in a study of blood T cells in healthy people across ages. Using its own MiXCR run on the 5' RACE reads, TCRdb lists one record per CDR3 protein. The profile shows 450,000 to 700,000 distinct CDR3 sequences, 25% to 30% of them singletons. Sequenced: blood. The receptors here all came from a woman aged 70-85 years in good health. The CDR3 runs from the conserved cysteine through the conserved F or W. D genes are given only for firm matches. Size tells how often a clone was seen (once, few, many) or the class of an expanded clone, and some rows leave it out.

j_gene | v_gene | abundance | d_gene | len | CDR3aa | CDR3nt
TRBJ2-3 | TRBV7-2 | once | TRBD1 | 14 | CASSSETGRDTQYF | TGTGCCAGCAGCTCAGAGACAGGGAGAGATACGCAGTATTTT
TRBJ1-1 | TRBV6-5 | . | . | 13 | CASSFGAHTEAFF | TGTGCCAGCAGTTTTGGGGCGCACACTGAAGCTTTCTTT
TRBJ2-5 | TRBV7-2 | . | TRBD2 | 15 | CASSLVYSGKETQYF | TGTGCCAGCAGCTTAGTGTACAGCGGGAAAGAGACCCAGTACTTC
TRBJ2-7 | TRBV5-1 | . | . | 14 | CASSFGGRENEQYF | TGCGCCAGCAGCTTCGGGGGGCGTGAAAACGAGCAGTACTTC
TRBJ1-1 | TRBV29-1 | . | . | 13 | CSGLRGRSTEAFF | TGCAGCGGTCTCCGGGGGCGTAGCACTGAAGCCTTCTTT
TRBJ1-1 | TRBV4-1 | . | . | 15 | CASSQDERRDTEAFF | TGCGCCAGCAGCCAAGATGAGCGCCGGGACACTGAAGCTTTCTTT
TRBJ1-2 | TRBV4-2 | . | . | 16 | CASSQDSGRAAYGYTF | TGTGCCAGCAGCCAAGATAGTGGCAGGGCCGCTTATGGCTACACCTTC
TRBJ2-1 | TRBV15 | . | TRBD2 | 16 | CATSSGLAGGLNEQFF | TGTGCCACCAGCTCCGGACTAGCGGGGGGGCTTAATGAGCAGTTCTTC
TRBJ2-7 | TRBV11-3 | few | TRBD1 | 14 | CASSKGQSSYEQYF | TGTGCCAGCAGCAAGGGACAGAGTTCCTACGAGCAGTACTTC
TRBJ2-1 | TRBV29-1 | . | . | 14 | CSVERPAHLDEQFF | TGCAGCGTTGAACGGCCAGCCCATCTAGATGAACAGTTCTTC
TRBJ2-5 | TRBV3-1 | few | . | 15 | CASSQDSWATVTQYF | TGTGCCAGCAGCCAAGATAGTTGGGCTACGGTGACCCAGTACTTC
TRBJ1-1 | TRBV6-5 | . | . | 14 | CASRNLRGNTEAFF | TGTGCCAGCAGAAACCTGAGGGGGAACACTGAAGCTTTCTTT
TRBJ2-3 | TRBV20-1 | . | . | 14 | CSAPRASGEDTQYF | TGCAGTGCACCCAGGGCCAGCGGTGAAGATACGCAGTATTTT
TRBJ2-1 | TRBV12-5 | . | TRBD2 | 15 | CASGLGTSGANEQFF | TGTGCTAGTGGTTTGGGGACTAGCGGGGCCAATGAGCAGTTCTTC
TRBJ2-5 | TRBV6-5 | . | . | 17 | CASSYAGLGIKQETQYF | TGTGCCAGCAGTTACGCCGGACTGGGAATAAAGCAAGAGACCCAGTACTTC
TRBJ1-3 | TRBV11-3 | few | TRBD1 | 15 | CASSLRTGGGNTIYF | TGTGCCAGCAGCCTTCGGACAGGGGGAGGAAACACCATATATTTT
TRBJ2-5 | TRBV6-1 | few | . | 14 | CASSEVQIGETQYF | TGTGCCAGCAGTGAAGTCCAGATAGGGGAGACCCAGTACTTC
TRBJ2-5 | TRBV7-2 | . | TRBD2 | 15 | CASSLTLAGEETQYF | TGTGCCAGCAGCTTAACCCTAGCGGGGGAAGAGACCCAGTACTTC
TRBJ1-3 | TRBV10-3 | few | TRBD1 | 14 | CAIKEGASGNTIYF | TGTGCCATCAAGGAGGGGGCTTCTGGAAACACCATATACTTT
TRBJ2-1 | TRBV7-2 | few | TRBD2 | 18 | CASSLARSSGGANNEQFF | TGTGCCAGCAGCTTAGCGCGGTCTAGCGGGGGGGCGAACAATGAGCAGTTCTTC
TRBJ2-5 | TRBV7-2 | . | TRBD2 | 18 | CASSQMGAGGLFGETQYF | TGTGCCAGCAGCCAAATGGGGGCGGGGGGACTTTTTGGAGAGACCCAGTACTTC
TRBJ1-5 | TRBV20-1 | . | . | 13 | CSARDMVPQPQHF | TGCAGTGCTAGAGATATGGTTCCCCAGCCCCAGCATTTT
TRBJ2-5 | TRBV3-1 | . | TRBD2 | 15 | CASSHGGAGQETQYF | TGTGCCAGCAGCCACGGGGGGGCAGGACAAGAGACCCAGTACTTC
TRBJ2-3 | TRBV9 | . | TRBD2 | 14 | CASGTGLDRDTQYF | TGTGCCAGCGGAACGGGACTAGATAGGGATACGCAGTATTTT
TRBJ2-5 | TRBV28 | few | TRBD1 | 13 | CATKQGAEETQYF | TGTGCCACTAAACAGGGGGCGGAGGAGACCCAGTACTTC
TRBJ2-5 | TRBV7-9 | . | . | 14 | CASSLNQGEETQYF | TGTGCCAGCAGCTTAAATCAGGGAGAAGAGACCCAGTACTTC
TRBJ2-7 | TRBV11-2 | . | TRBD2 | 15 | CASSFSGGVIYEQYF | TGTGCCAGCAGCTTTAGCGGGGGGGTAATCTACGAGCAGTACTTC
TRBJ2-7 | TRBV20-1 | . | . | 13 | CSARDRSLYEQYF | TGCAGTGCTAGAGATCGGAGCCTCTACGAGCAGTACTTC
TRBJ1-1 | TRBV7-2 | . | TRBD1 | 17 | CASSPPGQGGARTEAFF | TGTGCCAGCAGCCCACCGGGACAGGGGGGGGCCCGGACTGAAGCTTTCTTT
TRBJ2-4 | TRBV7-2 | once | TRBD1 | 14 | CASSGGGQGDIQYF | TGTGCCAGCAGCGGGGGGGGACAGGGGGACATTCAGTACTTC
TRBJ2-1 | TRBV12-3/TRBV12-4 | . | . | 14 | CASSLGIGGNEQFF | TGTGCCAGCAGTTTAGGTATCGGGGGTAATGAGCAGTTCTTC
TRBJ2-1 | TRBV2 | . | . | 12 | CAFGPSINEQFF | TGTGCCTTTGGGCCCTCCATAAATGAGCAGTTCTTC
TRBJ2-5 | TRBV5-1 | . | . | 14 | CASSLTLAQETQYF | TGCGCCAGCAGCTTGACACTAGCCCAAGAGACCCAGTACTTC
TRBJ2-6 | TRBV7-8 | . | . | 14 | CASSFFGRLGVLTF | TGTGCCAGCAGCTTTTTCGGCAGACTAGGAGTCCTGACTTTC
TRBJ1-4 | TRBV4-3 | . | TRBD1 | 16 | CASSQRGTATNEKLFF | TGCGCCAGCAGCCAGAGAGGGACAGCAACTAATGAAAAACTGTTTTTT
TRBJ2-1 | TRBV10-3 | . | TRBD2 | 12 | CANSGGTHEQFF | TGTGCCAACTCGGGAGGGACCCATGAGCAGTTCTTC
TRBJ1-2 | TRBV4-3 | few | . | 15 | CASSKDGRANYGYTF | TGCGCCAGCAGCAAAGATGGAAGGGCTAACTATGGCTACACCTTC
TRBJ1-1 | TRBV7-3 | many | . | 13 | CASSSTAGAEAFF | TGTGCCAGCAGCTCAACGGCAGGGGCTGAAGCTTTCTTT